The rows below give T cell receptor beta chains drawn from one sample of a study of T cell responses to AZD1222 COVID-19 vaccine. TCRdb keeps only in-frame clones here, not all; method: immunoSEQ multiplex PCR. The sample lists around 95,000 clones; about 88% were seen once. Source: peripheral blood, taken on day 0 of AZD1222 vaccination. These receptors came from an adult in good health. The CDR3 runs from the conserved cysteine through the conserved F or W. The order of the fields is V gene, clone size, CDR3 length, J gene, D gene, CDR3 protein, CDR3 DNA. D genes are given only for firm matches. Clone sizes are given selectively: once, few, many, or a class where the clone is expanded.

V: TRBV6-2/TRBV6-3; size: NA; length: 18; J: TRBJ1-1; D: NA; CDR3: CASSYGGGVGVVWTEAFF; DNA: TGTGCCAGCAGTTACGGGGGGGGAGTCGGGGTTGTTTGGACTGAAGCTTTCTTT
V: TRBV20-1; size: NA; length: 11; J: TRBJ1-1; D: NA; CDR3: CSAPWGRGAFF; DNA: TGCAGTGCTCCGTGGGGACGGGGGGCTTTCTTT
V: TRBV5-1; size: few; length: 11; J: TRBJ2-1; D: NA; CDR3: CASSQYNEQFF; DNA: TGCGCCAGCAGCCAATACAATGAGCAGTTCTTC
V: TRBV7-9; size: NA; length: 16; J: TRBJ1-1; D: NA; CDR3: CASGRTTTGLNTEAFF; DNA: TGTGCCAGCGGACGAACCACGACAGGTTTGAACACTGAAGCTTTCTTT
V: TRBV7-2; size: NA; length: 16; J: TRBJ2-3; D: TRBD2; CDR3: CASSLGLAGPSDTQYF; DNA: TGTGCCAGCAGCTTAGGACTAGCGGGACCCTCAGATACGCAGTATTTT
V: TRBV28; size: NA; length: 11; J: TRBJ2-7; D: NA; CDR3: CASSLVGEQYF; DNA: TGTGCCAGCAGTTTAGTGGGTGAGCAGTACTTC
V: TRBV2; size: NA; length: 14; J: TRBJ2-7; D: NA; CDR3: CASSEIGRASEQYF; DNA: TGTGCCAGCAGTGAAATTGGCAGGGCGTCCGAGCAGTACTTC
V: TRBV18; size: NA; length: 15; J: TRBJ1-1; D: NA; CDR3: CASSPDRQVNTEAFF; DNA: TGTGCCAGCTCACCGGATCGACAGGTAAACACTGAAGCTTTCTTT
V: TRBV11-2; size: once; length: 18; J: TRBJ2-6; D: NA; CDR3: CASSRPGPADSGANVLTF; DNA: TGTGCCAGCAGCCGCCCCGGTCCGGCAGACTCTGGGGCCAACGTCCTGACTTTC
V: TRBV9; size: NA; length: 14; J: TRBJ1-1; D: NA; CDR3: CASNPDSMNTEAFF; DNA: TGTGCCAGCAACCCTGACAGCATGAACACTGAAGCTTTCTTT
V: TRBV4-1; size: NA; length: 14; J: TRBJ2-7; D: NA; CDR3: CASSHGQDYYEQYF; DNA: TGCGCCAGCAGCCACGGACAGGACTACTACGAGCAGTACTTC
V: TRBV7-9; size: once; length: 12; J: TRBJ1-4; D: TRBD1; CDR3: CAGRQGNEKLFF; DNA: TGTGCCGGTAGACAGGGGAATGAAAAACTGTTTTTT
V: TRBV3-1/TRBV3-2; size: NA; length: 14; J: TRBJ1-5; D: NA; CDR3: CASSPTGVNQPQHF; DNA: TGTGCCAGCAGCCCGACGGGCGTAAATCAGCCCCAGCATTTT
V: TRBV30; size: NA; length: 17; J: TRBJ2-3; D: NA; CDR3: CAWSVRGGLRGTDTQYF; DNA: TGTGCCTGGAGTGTACGTGGGGGACTCCGGGGCACAGATACGCAGTATTTT
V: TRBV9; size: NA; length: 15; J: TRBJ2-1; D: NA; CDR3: CASSVVPGTYNEQFF; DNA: TGTGCCAGCAGCGTAGTTCCCGGGACCTACAATGAGCAGTTCTTC
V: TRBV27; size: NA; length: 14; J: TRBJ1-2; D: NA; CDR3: CASSPYGGSYGYTF; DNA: TGTGCCAGCAGTCCGTATGGGGGCAGCTATGGCTACACCTTC
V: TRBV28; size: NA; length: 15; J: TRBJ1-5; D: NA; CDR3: CASSFSGEGNQPQHF; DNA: TGTGCCAGCAGTTTTTCGGGGGAGGGCAATCAGCCCCAGCATTTT
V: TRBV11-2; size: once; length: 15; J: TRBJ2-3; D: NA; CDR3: CASSSQQTSTDTQYF; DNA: TGTGCCAGCAGCTCCCAACAGACTAGCACAGATACGCAGTATTTT
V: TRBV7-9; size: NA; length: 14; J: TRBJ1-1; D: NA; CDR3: CASSLDGVGTEAFF; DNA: TGTGCCAGCAGCTTGGACGGGGTCGGAACTGAAGCTTTCTTT
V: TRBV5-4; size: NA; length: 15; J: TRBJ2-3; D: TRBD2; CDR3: CASSSSGSWGDTQYF; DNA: TGTGCCAGCAGCTCGAGCGGGAGTTGGGGAGATACGCAGTATTTT
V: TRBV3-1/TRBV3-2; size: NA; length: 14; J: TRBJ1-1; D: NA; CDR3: CARTPPRGDTEAFF; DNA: TGTGCCAGGACCCCTCCCCGAGGGGACACTGAAGCTTTCTTT
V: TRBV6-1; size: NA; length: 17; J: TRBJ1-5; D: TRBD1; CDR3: CASSVLPGQESNQPQHF; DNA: TGTGCCAGCAGTGTCTTACCGGGACAGGAATCCAATCAGCCCCAGCATTTT
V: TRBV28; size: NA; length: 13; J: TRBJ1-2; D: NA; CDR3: CASVGGANYGYTF; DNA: TGTGCCAGCGTAGGGGGGGCGAACTATGGCTACACCTTC
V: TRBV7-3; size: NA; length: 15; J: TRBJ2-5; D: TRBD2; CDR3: CASSLSREGRETQYF; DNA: TGTGCCAGCAGCTTAAGCCGGGAGGGCCGAGAGACCCAGTACTTC
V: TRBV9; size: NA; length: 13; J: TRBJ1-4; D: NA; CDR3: CASSDATNEKLFF; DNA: TGTGCCAGCAGCGATGCGACTAATGAAAAACTGTTTTTT
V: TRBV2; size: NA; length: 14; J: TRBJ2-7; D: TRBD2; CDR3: CATDGGGRFYEQYF; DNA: TGTGCCACCGACGGCGGGGGGCGCTTCTACGAGCAGTACTTC
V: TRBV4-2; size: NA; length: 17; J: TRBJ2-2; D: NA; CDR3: CASSQVGGRGVAGELFF; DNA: TGTGCCAGCAGCCAAGTCGGCGGCAGGGGCGTCGCCGGGGAGCTGTTTTTT
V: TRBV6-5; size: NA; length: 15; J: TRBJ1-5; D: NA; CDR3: CASSYSGGSNQPQHF; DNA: TGTGCCAGCAGTTACTCGGGGGGGAGCAATCAGCCCCAGCATTTT
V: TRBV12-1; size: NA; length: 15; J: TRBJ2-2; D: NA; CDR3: CASSFEGPGTGELFF; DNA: TGTGCCAGCAGCTTTGAGGGACCCGGCACCGGGGAGCTGTTTTTT
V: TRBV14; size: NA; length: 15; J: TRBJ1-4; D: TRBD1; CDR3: CASSPTDRAFEKLFF; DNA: TGTGCCAGCAGCCCCACGGACAGGGCTTTTGAAAAACTGTTTTTT
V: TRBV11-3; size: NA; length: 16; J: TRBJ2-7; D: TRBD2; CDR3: CASSSPTGTSGNEQYF; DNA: TGTGCCAGCAGCTCACCAACCGGGACTAGCGGGAACGAGCAGTACTTC
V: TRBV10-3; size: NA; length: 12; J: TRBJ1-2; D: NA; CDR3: CAISGDTYGYTF; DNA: TGTGCCATCAGTGGCGACACCTATGGCTACACCTTC
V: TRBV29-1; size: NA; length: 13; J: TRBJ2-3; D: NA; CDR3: CSVTPSGADTQYF; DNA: TGCAGCGTTACCCCTTCGGGAGCAGATACGCAGTATTTT
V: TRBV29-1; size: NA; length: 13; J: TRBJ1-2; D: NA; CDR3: CSVLTEEDYGYTF; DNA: TGCAGCGTTTTAACGGAAGAAGACTATGGCTACACCTTC
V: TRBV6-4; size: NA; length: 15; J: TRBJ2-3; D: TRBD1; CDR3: CASSEGTGDTDTQYF; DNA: TGTGCCAGCAGTGAAGGGACAGGGGACACAGATACGCAGTATTTT
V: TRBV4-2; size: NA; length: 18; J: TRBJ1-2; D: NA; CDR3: CASSHPSRHASGNYGYTF; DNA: TGTGCCAGCAGCCACCCCTCTCGACACGCCTCGGGTAACTATGGCTACACCTTC
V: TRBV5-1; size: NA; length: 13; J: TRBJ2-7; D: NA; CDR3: CASSPESGDEQYF; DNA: TGCGCCAGCAGCCCCGAATCAGGGGACGAGCAGTACTTC
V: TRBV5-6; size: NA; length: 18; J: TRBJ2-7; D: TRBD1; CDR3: CASSYPGTGGLNPLEQYF; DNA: TGTGCCAGCAGCTACCCGGGGACAGGTGGGCTCAACCCCCTCGAGCAGTACTTC
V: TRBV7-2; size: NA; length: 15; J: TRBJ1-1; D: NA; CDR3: CASSPPGLRGTEAFF; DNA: TGTGCCAGCAGCCCCCCAGGGTTGAGGGGCACTGAAGCTTTCTTT
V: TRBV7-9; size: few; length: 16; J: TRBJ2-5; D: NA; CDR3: CASSLLTGIGPETQYF; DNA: TGTGCCAGCAGCTTATTAACTGGGATTGGTCCAGAGACCCAGTACTTC
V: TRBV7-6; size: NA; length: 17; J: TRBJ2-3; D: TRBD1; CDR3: CASSSRFEGAPKDTQYF; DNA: TGTGCCAGCAGCTCCCGTTTTGAGGGGGCACCGAAAGATACGCAGTATTTT
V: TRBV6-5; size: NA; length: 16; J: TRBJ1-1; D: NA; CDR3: CASSYSAGTINTEAFF; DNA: TGTGCCAGCAGTTACTCGGCGGGGACCATCAACACTGAAGCTTTCTTT
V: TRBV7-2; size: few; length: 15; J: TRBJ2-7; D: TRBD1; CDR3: CASSLAGTGPYEQYF; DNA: TGTGCCAGCAGCTTAGCGGGGACAGGGCCCTACGAGCAGTACTTC
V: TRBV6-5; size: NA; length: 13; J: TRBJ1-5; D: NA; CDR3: CASSYSLNQPQHF; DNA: TGTGCCAGCAGTTACTCCCTTAATCAGCCCCAGCATTTT
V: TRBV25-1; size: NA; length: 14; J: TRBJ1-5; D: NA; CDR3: CASSDSQGYQPQHF; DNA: TGTGCCAGCAGTGATAGCCAGGGCTATCAGCCCCAGCATTTT
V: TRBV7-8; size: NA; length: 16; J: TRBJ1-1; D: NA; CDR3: CASSLAPPASNTEAFF; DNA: TGTGCCAGCAGCTTAGCCCCGCCGGCATCGAACACTGAAGCTTTCTTT
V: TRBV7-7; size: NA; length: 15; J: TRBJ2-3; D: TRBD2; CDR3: CASSPGREGTDTQYF; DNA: TGTGCCAGCAGCCCAGGGCGGGAGGGCACAGATACGCAGTATTTT
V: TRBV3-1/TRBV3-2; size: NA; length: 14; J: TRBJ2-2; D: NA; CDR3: CASSPPGVHGELFF; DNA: TGTGCCAGCAGTCCCCCGGGCGTCCACGGGGAGCTGTTTTTT
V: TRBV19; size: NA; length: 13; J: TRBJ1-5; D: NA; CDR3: CASSIALNQPQHF; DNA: TGTGCCAGTAGTATAGCCCTCAATCAGCCCCAGCATTTT
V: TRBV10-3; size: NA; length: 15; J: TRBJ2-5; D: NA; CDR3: CAISEAGGYIETQYF; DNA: TGTGCCATCAGTGAGGCAGGGGGGTACATTGAGACCCAGTACTTC